This T cell receptor beta chain was recorded in a study of blood T cell repertoires in COVID-19. On the study more broadly: Nucleic acid was either cDNA or gDNA, and it came from T cells, B-cell-depleted T cells, or PBMCs.

Trimming shortened V by 5 bases and J by 3 bases, and 10 bases separated the two germline ends. This CDR3 contains 13 residues. Study processing details: Reference gene primers were amplified, and this amplification served to estimate nucleated cell counts. Profiling relied on immunoSEQ multiplex PCR, and the TCRdb table lists in-frame clones only, not all of them. V, J and clone size were drawn from that table, and D and trimming were deduced from the DNA. The table has about 190,000 clones, around 80% seen once. The receptor was isolated from a woman older than 75 with active or convalescent COVID-19. Material for sequencing was peripheral blood. This sequence joins TRBV12-3 or TRBV12-4 and TRBJ1-1; no definite D call. CDR3 sequence: CASSLLVDTEAFF. CDR3 DNA sequence: TGTGCCAGCAGTCTACTAGTGGACACTGAAGCTTTCTTT.